The rows below give T cell receptor beta chains drawn from one sample of a study of blood T cell repertoires in COVID-19. Method: immunoSEQ multiplex PCR; TCRdb's copy keeps in-frame clones and lacks some. The sample carries about 120,000 clones, more than 75% recorded once. The specimen sequenced was peripheral blood. Source of these receptors: a man in his forties or fifties with active COVID-19. The CDR3 runs from the conserved cysteine through the conserved F or W. A D gene is named only where the DNA matches it firmly. Rows may omit the clone size; those that give it use once, few, many or a size class.

j_call	v_call	clone_size	d_call	cdr3_nt	cdr3_aa
TRBJ2-5	TRBV4-1	once	.	TGCGCCAGCAGCCGGGCTAATCAAGAGACCCAGTACTTC	CASSRANQETQYF
TRBJ1-6	TRBV7-6	.	.	TGTGCCAGCAGCGCAGCAGCGGATAATTCACCCCTCCACTTT	CASSAAADNSPLHF
TRBJ1-5	TRBV19	.	.	TGTGCCAGTAGTGGTTCGGGCAATCAGCCCCAGCATTTT	CASSGSGNQPQHF
TRBJ1-1	TRBV5-1	.	.	TGCGCCAGCAGCTTGGATGGGGGGTCGGGTGAAGCTTTCTTT	CASSLDGGSGEAFF
TRBJ2-1	TRBV27	.	TRBD2	TGTGCCAGCTCAAGGTGGGCTAGCGGGTACAATGAGCAGTTCTTC	CASSRWASGYNEQFF
TRBJ2-1	TRBV2	.	TRBD2	TGTGCCAGCAGTGCCGAAGGGACTAGCGGGGGAAATGAGCAGTTCTTC	CASSAEGTSGGNEQFF
TRBJ1-6	TRBV2	.	TRBD1	TGTGCCAGCAGCGGCCCCGGGACAGGTGGGAATTCACCCCTCCACTTT	CASSGPGTGGNSPLHF
TRBJ2-2	TRBV2	.	TRBD1	TGTGCCAGCCGAGGGGACAGGACGAACACCGGGGAGCTGTTTTTT	CASRGDRTNTGELFF
TRBJ2-4	TRBV4-2	.	TRBD2	TGTGCCAGCAGCCAATCTAGCGGGACCTACATTCAGTACTTC	CASSQSSGTYIQYF
TRBJ2-1	TRBV11-3	.	TRBD2	TGTGCCAGCAGCTTTGGGACTAGGACTTCCAATGAGCAGTTCTTC	CASSFGTRTSNEQFF
TRBJ2-1	TRBV4-1	.	TRBD1	TGCGCCAGCAGCCCCGAACCGGGACAGGGGCCTAGTGGGCAGTTCTTC	CASSPEPGQGPSGQFF
TRBJ2-6	TRBV5-4	.	TRBD1	TGTGCCAGCAGCCGTGACAGGGTGGGCTCTGGGGCCAACGTCCTGACTTTC	CASSRDRVGSGANVLTF
TRBJ1-1	TRBV19	once	.	TGTGCCAGTAGTGCTTACTCGGAGGACACTGAAGCTTTCTTT	CASSAYSEDTEAFF
TRBJ1-1	TRBV5-1	.	.	TGCGCCAGCAGCTTGGAATTATACACTGAAGCTTTCTTT	CASSLELYTEAFF
TRBJ2-1	TRBV2	once	TRBD2	TGTGCCAGCAGTAGCGGGAGGGCCACCAATGAGCAGTTCTTC	CASSSGRATNEQFF
TRBJ1-1	TRBV7-9	once	.	TGTGCCAGCAGCCCTTCGGCCAGGTTGAACACTGAAGCTTTCTTT	CASSPSARLNTEAFF
TRBJ1-1	TRBV25-1	.	.	TGTGCCAGCAGTCGGCCAGGGGAAGGGACTGAAGCTTTCTTT	CASSRPGEGTEAFF
TRBJ2-3	TRBV5-5	.	.	TGTGCCAGCAGCTCCCCCCCCGGGGCGGGGGCTAGCACAGATACGCAGTATTTT	CASSSPPGAGASTDTQYF
TRBJ2-7	TRBV12-3/TRBV12-4	.	.	TGTGCCAGCAGCCTCGGTCGGTTCGAGCAGTACTTC	CASSLGRFEQYF
TRBJ1-1	TRBV6-5	.	.	TGTGCCAGCAGGACAGCAGGTGAAGCTTTCTTT	CASRTAGEAFF
TRBJ1-2	TRBV19	.	.	TGTGCCAGTAGTACCCCGGGACCGGGGGATGGCTACACCTTC	CASSTPGPGDGYTF
TRBJ1-5	TRBV28	.	.	TGTGCCAGCAGTTTATCGGCGGGGTATCAGCCCCAGCATTTT	CASSLSAGYQPQHF
TRBJ1-1	TRBV5-1	.	.	TGCGCCAGCAGCTCTGAAGGGGACTTGAACACTGAAGCTTTCTTT	CASSSEGDLNTEAFF
TRBJ2-1	TRBV3-1/TRBV3-2	.	TRBD2	TGTGCCAGCAGCCACACCCCGGGCACTAGCGGGAGTGATGAGCAGTTCTTC	CASSHTPGTSGSDEQFF
TRBJ2-2	TRBV7-9	.	.	TGTGCCAGCAGCTTAAGGTGGGGCGTCGGCACCGGGGAGCTGTTTTTT	CASSLRWGVGTGELFF
TRBJ2-2	TRBV5-5	.	TRBD2	TGTGCCAGCAGCTTGGAGGCTAGCGGGCCCCGAACCGGGGAGCTGTTTTTT	CASSLEASGPRTGELFF
TRBJ1-2	TRBV5-6	.	TRBD1	TGTGCCAGCAGCTTGGGGTACAGGGGGGATGGCTACACCTTC	CASSLGYRGDGYTF
TRBJ1-1	TRBV6-5	.	.	TGTGCCTCGCGCCGTAGCCAGCTAAACACTGAAGCTTTCTTT	CASRRSQLNTEAFF
TRBJ2-7	TRBV5-6	.	TRBD1	TGTGCCAGCAGCGGCCCGGGACAGGTCTACGAGCAGTACTTC	CASSGPGQVYEQYF
TRBJ2-1	TRBV6-4	.	TRBD1	TGTGCCAGCAGTGCCTCGACAGGGGCGGGTGAGCAGTTCTTC	CASSASTGAGEQFF
TRBJ2-2	TRBV10-3	.	TRBD2	TGTGCCATCAGTCCTCGACTAGCGCGGACCGGGGAGCTGTTTTTT	CAISPRLARTGELFF
TRBJ1-2	TRBV5-4	.	TRBD1	TGTGCCAGCAGCTGGGACAGGGTTCCCGCAGGTGGCTACACCTTC	CASSWDRVPAGGYTF
TRBJ1-2	TRBV6-5	.	TRBD1	TGTGCCAGCAGTTACTCAGCAGGGGGCGAGGGCTACACCTTC	CASSYSAGGEGYTF
TRBJ2-1	TRBV3-1/TRBV3-2	few	TRBD2	TGTGCCAGCAGCCTTCGGACTAGCTCAGAGCAGTTCTTC	CASSLRTSSEQFF
TRBJ1-4	TRBV11-2	once	.	TGTGCCAGCAGCCTTGCGACAGGCTGGAATGAAAAACTGTTTTTT	CASSLATGWNEKLFF
TRBJ2-1	TRBV2	.	TRBD2	TGTGCCAGCAGTGGTAGCGGGAGGGGCGATGAGCAGTTCTTC	CASSGSGRGDEQFF
TRBJ2-3	TRBV7-9	.	.	TGTGCCAGCAGCCTACAGGGAACCGCAGATACGCAGTATTTT	CASSLQGTADTQYF
TRBJ1-6	TRBV9	few	.	TGTGCCAGCAGCGTAGAACCGGTAAATTCACCCCTCCACTTT	CASSVEPVNSPLHF
TRBJ2-3	TRBV9	.	.	TGTGCCAGCAGCATATACACTAGCTTGGGGATCACAGATACGCAGTATTTT	CASSIYTSLGITDTQYF